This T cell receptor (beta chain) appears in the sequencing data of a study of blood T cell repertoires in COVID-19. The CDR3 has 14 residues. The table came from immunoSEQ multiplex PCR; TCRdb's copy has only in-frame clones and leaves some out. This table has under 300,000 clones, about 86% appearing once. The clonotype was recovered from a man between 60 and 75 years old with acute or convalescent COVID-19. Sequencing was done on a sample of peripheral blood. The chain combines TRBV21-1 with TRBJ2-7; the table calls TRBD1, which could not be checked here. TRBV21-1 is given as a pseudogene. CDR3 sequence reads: CASSPGQESYEQYF. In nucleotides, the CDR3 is TGTGCCAGCAGCCCAGGACAGGAGTCCTACGAGCAGTACTTC.